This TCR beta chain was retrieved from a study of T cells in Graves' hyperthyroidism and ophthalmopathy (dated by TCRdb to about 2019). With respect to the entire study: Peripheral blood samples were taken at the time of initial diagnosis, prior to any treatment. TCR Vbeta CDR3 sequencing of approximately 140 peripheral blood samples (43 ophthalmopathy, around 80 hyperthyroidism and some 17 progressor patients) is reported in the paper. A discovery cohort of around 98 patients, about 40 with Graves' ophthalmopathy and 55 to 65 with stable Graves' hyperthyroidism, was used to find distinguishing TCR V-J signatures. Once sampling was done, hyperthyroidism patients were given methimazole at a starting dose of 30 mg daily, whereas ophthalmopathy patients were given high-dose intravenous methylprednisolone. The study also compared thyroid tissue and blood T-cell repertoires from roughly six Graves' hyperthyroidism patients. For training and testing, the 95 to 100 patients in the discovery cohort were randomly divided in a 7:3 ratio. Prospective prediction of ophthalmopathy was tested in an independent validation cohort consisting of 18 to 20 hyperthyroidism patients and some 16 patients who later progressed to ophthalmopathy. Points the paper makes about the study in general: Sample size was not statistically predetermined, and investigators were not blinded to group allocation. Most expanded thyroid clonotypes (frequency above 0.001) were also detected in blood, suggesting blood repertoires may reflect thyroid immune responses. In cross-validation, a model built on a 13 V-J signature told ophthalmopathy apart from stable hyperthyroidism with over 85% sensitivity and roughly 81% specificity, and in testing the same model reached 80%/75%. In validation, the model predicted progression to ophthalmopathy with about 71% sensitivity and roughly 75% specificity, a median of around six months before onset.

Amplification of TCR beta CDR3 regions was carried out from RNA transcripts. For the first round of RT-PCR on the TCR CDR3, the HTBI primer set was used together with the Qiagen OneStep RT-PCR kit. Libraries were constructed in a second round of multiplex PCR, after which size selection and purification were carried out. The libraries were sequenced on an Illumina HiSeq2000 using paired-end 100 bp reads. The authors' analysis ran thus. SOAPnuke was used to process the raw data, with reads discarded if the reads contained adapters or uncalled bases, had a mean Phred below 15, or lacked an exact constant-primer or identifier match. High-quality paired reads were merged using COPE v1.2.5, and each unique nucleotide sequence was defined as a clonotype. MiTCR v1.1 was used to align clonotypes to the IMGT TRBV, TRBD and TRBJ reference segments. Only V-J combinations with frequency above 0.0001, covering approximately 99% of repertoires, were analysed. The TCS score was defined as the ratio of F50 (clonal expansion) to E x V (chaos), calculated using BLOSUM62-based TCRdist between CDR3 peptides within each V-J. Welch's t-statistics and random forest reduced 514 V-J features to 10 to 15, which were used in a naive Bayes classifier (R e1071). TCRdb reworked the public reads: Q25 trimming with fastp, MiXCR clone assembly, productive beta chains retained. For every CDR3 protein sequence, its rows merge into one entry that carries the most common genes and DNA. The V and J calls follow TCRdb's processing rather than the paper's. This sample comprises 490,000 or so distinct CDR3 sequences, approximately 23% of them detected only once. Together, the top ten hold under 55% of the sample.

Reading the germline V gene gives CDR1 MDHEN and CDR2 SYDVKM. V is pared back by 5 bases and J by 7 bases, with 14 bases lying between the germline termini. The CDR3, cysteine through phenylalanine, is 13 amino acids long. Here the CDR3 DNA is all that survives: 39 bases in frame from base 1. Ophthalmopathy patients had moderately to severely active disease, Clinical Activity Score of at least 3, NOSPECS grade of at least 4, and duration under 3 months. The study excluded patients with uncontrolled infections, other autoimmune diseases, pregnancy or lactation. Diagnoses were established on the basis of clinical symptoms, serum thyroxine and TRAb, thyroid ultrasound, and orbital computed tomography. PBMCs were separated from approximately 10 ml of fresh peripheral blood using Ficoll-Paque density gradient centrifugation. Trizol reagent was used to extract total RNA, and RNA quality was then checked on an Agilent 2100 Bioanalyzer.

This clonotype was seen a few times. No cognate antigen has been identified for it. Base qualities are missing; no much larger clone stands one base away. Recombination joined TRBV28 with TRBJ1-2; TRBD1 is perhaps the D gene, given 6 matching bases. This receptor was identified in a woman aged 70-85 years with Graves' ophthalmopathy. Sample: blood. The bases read TGTGCCAGCAGTGTACAGGGAACTGCTGGCTACACCTTC. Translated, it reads CASSVQGTAGYTF.